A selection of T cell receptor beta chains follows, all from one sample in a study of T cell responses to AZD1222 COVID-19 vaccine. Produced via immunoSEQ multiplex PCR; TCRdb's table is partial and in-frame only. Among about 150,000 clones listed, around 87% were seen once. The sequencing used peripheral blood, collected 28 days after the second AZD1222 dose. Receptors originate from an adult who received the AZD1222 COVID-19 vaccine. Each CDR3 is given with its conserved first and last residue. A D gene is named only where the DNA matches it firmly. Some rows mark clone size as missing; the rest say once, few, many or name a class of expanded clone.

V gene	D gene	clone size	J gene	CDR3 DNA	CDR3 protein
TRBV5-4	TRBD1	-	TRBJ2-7	TGTGCCAGCAGCTCACAGGGGAGCTCCTACGAGCAGTACTTC	CASSSQGSSYEQYF
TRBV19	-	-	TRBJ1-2	TGTGCCTGCCAGGGGCACTATGGCTACACCTTC	CACQGHYGYTF
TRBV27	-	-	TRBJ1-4	TGTGCCAGCAGTTACGGACCGACAACTAATGAAAAACTGTTTTTT	CASSYGPTTNEKLFF
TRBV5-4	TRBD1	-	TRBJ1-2	TGTGCCAGCAGCGGACAGGGGGCTCATGGCTACACCTTC	CASSGQGAHGYTF
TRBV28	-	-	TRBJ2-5	TGTGCCAGCAGTTTGTGGCAGAGAGAGACCCAGTACTTC	CASSLWQRETQYF
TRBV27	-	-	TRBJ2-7	TGTGCCAGCAGTTCAAACCGATACGAGCAGTACTTC	CASSSNRYEQYF
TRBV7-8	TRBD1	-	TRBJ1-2	TGTGCCAGCAGCTTAGGGGACAGCTATGGCTACACCTTC	CASSLGDSYGYTF
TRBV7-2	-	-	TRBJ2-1	TGTGCCAGCAGCTTTTCTTGGGATGAGCAGTTCTTC	CASSFSWDEQFF
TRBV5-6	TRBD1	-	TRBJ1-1	TGTGCCAGCTCACAGGGGTTGAACACTGAAGCTTTCTTT	CASSQGLNTEAFF
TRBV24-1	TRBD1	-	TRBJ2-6	TGTGCCACCAGTCCGAGACAGGGGGCTGGTGGGGCCAACGTCCTGACTTTC	CATSPRQGAGGANVLTF
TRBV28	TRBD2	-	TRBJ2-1	TGTGCCAGCCGGACTAGCGGGAGCAATGAGCAGTTCTTC	CASRTSGSNEQFF
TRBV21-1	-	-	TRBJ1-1	TGTGCCAGCAGCAAACAGGGTTACACTGAAGCTTTCTTT	CASSKQGYTEAFF
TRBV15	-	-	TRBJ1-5	TGTGCCACCAGCAGAGATTTGTTGCTCGGTTCCAATCAGCCCCAGCATTTT	CATSRDLLLGSNQPQHF
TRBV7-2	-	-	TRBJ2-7	TGTGCCAGCAGCTTGGGGGCCTCCTACGAGCAGTACTTC	CASSLGASYEQYF
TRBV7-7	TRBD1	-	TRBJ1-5	TGTGCTAGCAGCGATGGGACAGGGGGCAGGGTTCAGCCCCAGCATTTT	CASSDGTGGRVQPQHF
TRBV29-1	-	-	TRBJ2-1	TGCAGCGTTCTCTGGGGGCAGTACAATGAGCAGTTCTTC	CSVLWGQYNEQFF
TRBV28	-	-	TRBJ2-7	TGTGCCACCATGACCTCCGGGACCAGGGCCGAGCAGTACTTC	CATMTSGTRAEQYF
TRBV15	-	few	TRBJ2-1	TGTGCCACCAGCAGAGACAGGGTAAATGAGCAGTTCTTC	CATSRDRVNEQFF
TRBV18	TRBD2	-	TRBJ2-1	TGTGCCAGCTCACCAGGACGCCTAGCGGGAGATCAGCAGTTCTTC	CASSPGRLAGDQQFF
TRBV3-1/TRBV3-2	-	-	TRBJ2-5	TGTGCCAGCAGCCCCCCGGGACTCCAAGAGACCCAGTACTTC	CASSPPGLQETQYF
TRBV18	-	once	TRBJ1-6	TGTGCCAGCTCACCGCGGCAGGATGATTCACCCCTCCACTTT	CASSPRQDDSPLHF
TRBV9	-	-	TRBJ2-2	TGTGCCAGCAGCGACGGCTCCGGGGAGCTGTTTTTT	CASSDGSGELFF
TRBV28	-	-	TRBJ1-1	TGTGCCAGCAGTCCCTGGACAGAGAACACTGAAGCTTTCTTT	CASSPWTENTEAFF
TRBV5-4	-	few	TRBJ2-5	TGTGCCAGCACTGGGGGCCAGGGGCGGGAGACCCAGTACTTC	CASTGGQGRETQYF
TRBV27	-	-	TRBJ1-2	TGTGCCAGCAGTTTATTTGGGCCAACTAACTATGGCTACACCTTC	CASSLFGPTNYGYTF
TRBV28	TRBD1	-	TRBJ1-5	TGTGCCAGCAGCCGGGACAGGGGTGAACAGCCCCAGCATTTT	CASSRDRGEQPQHF
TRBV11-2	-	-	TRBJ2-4	TGTGCCAGCAGCTTATTGGCACAGGCCAGACAACTAGCCAAAAACATTCAGTACTTC	CASSLLAQARQLAKNIQYF
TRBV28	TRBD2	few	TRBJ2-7	TGTGCCAGCATAAGGGGACTAGCGGGAATTGGCGAGCAGTACTTC	CASIRGLAGIGEQYF
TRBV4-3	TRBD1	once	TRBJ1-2	TGCGCCAGCAGCCAAGGTGGAGCACAGGGGCTCTATGGCTACACCTTC	CASSQGGAQGLYGYTF
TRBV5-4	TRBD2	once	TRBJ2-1	TGTGCCAGCAGCGGGGCGTCTAGCGGGAGGCCCTCCTACAATGAGCAGTTCTTC	CASSGASSGRPSYNEQFF
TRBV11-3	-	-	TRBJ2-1	TGTGCCAGCAGCTTAGGGCCAGGGGGGAGCCATGAGCAGTTCTTC	CASSLGPGGSHEQFF
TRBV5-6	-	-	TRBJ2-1	TGTGCCAGCACCTGGGGTGAGACGGGCCCCCCGTTCTTC	CASTWGETGPPFF
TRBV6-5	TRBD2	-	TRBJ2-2	TGTGCCAGCAGCCCCCAAGGTGCGGGGGCCGGGGAGCTGTTTTTT	CASSPQGAGAGELFF
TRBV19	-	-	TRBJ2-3	TGTGCCAGTAGTATAGGCCCTGCTAGCACAGATACGCAGTATTTT	CASSIGPASTDTQYF
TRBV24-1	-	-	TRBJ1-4	TGTGCCACCAGTCCGGGGCTCCAAGGGGAAAAACTGTTTTTT	CATSPGLQGEKLFF
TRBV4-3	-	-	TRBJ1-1	TGCGCCAGCAGCCAAGAGGTTTCGTACACTGAAGCTTTCTTT	CASSQEVSYTEAFF
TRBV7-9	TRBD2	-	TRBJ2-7	TGTGCCAGCAGCTTTTTTCGGGGACTAGCGGAAGTCTCCTACGAGCAGTACTTC	CASSFFRGLAEVSYEQYF
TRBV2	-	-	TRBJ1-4	TGTGCCAGCAGTGAAGCGAGGTACAGGGATGAAAAACTGTTTTTT	CASSEARYRDEKLFF
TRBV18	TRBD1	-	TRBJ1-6	TGTGCCAGCTCACTGACTCCTTCAGCCGGGACAGGGGGTTCGAATTCACCCCTCCACTTT	CASSLTPSAGTGGSNSPLHF
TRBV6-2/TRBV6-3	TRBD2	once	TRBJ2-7	TGTGCCAGCAGTCTTCCGGGACTAGGATCCTACGAGCAGTACTTC	CASSLPGLGSYEQYF
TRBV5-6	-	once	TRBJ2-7	TGTGCCAGCTCCCCTGTCCGGATCGCCTACGAGCAGTACTTC	CASSPVRIAYEQYF
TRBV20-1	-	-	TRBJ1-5	TGCAGTGCTAGTACGGGACCGCCAAATCAGCCCCAGCATTTT	CSASTGPPNQPQHF
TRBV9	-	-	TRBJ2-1	TGTGCCAGCAGCGAGTCCAATGAGCAGTTCTTC	CASSESNEQFF
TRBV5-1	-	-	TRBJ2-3	TGCGCCAGCAGCTTGGACCAGGGGCTGGGCACAGATACGCAGTATTTT	CASSLDQGLGTDTQYF
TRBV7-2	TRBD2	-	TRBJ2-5	TGTGCCAGCAGCTCCGTAGCGGGAGGGCCGGGCCAAGAGACCCAGTACTTC	CASSSVAGGPGQETQYF
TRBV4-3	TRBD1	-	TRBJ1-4	TGCGCCAGCAGCCAGAAGCCCGGGACAGTTAATGAAAAACTGTTTTTT	CASSQKPGTVNEKLFF
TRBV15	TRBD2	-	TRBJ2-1	TGTGCCACCAGCAGTGGGACTAGCCGTTTCCACAATGAGCAGTTCTTC	CATSSGTSRFHNEQFF
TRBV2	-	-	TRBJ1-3	TGTGCCAGCACGCGCGGAGGCTCTGGAAACACCATATATTTT	CASTRGGSGNTIYF
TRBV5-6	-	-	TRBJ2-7	TGTGCCAGCAGCTTTCCGGGCCCCGGGGATTACGAGCAGTACTTC	CASSFPGPGDYEQYF
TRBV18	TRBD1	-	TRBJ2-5	TGTGCCAGCTCAGCGTCAACAGGGGCACAAGAGACCCAGTACTTC	CASSASTGAQETQYF
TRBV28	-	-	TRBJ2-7	TGTGCCAGCAGTTTATCGGTGAGCGGACCGCCGTGGGAGCAGTACTTC	CASSLSVSGPPWEQYF
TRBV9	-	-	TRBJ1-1	TGTGCCAGCAGCTTCCACGACGGGAACACTGAAGCTTTCTTT	CASSFHDGNTEAFF
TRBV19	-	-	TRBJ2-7	TGTGCCAGTAGTATAAGCCTGAGGACAGCCTCCTACGAGCAGTACTTC	CASSISLRTASYEQYF
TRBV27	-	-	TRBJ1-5	TGTGCCAGCAGCACAATACTTCCGGGACCCTACGCAGGCCCCCAGCATTTT	CASSTILPGPYAGPQHF
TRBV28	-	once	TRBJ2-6	TGTGCCAGCAGAGAGGACAGCTCTGGGGCCAACGTCCTGACTTTC	CASREDSSGANVLTF
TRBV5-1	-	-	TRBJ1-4	TGCGCCAGCAGCTTGGGGGACGGTGCAACTAATGAAAAACTGTTTTTT	CASSLGDGATNEKLFF
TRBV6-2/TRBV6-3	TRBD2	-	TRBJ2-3	TGTGCCAGCAGCGGAGCGGGAGGGCCCCCAGATACGCAGTATTTT	CASSGAGGPPDTQYF